Each of the 15 T cell receptor beta chains below was sequenced from the same sample in a study of control samples from healthy donors and cancer patients. TCRdb's table, derived via immunoSEQ multiplex PCR, lists solely in-frame clones and lacks some. The repertoire holds 150,000 to 200,000 clones, roughly 89% seen once, with about 1.4% in the top ten. The sequenced material came from blood. Every receptor here comes from a woman aged 45-65 years in good health.

The chain is built from TRBV7-9 and TRBJ2-3; maybe TRBD1 (6 bases). The length of the CDR3 is 17 residues. Germline CDR1 reads SEHNR; CDR2 reads FQNEAQ (reference sequence). Trimming removed 5 bases at V and 1 base at J, with 19 bases between. For the CDR3, the DNA is TGTGCCAGCAGCCCAGGGGCTTCGGGTATGGGCACAGATACGCAGTATTTT. Translation gives CASSPGASGMGTDTQYF. The variable domain in full, with the rest retrieved from reference TRBV7-9 and TRBJ2-3, is DTGVSQNPRHKITKRGQNVTFRCDPISEHNRLYWYRQTLGQGPEFLTYFQNEAQLEKSRLLSDRFSAERPKGSFSTLEIQRTEQGDSAMYLCASSPGASGMGTDTQYFGPGTRLTVL.

The chain couples TRBV10-3 to TRBJ1-5, with TRBD1 matching 9 bases. CDR1 is ENHRY and CDR2 is SYGVKD in the germline V gene. V was clipped by 10 bases and J by 4 bases; unmatched bases: 8. The CDR3 contains 14 residues. The CDR3 nucleotides read TGTGCCAGTCAGGGACAGGGAAGTAATCAGCCCCAGCATTTT. Translated, it gives CASQGQGSNQPQHF.

The V and J genes are TRBV27 and TRBJ2-7; 7 bases match TRBD1. CDR1 is MNHEY, CDR2 SMNVEV, per germline (reference sequence). The CDR3 runs to 14 residues. Trimming took 7 bases from V and 2 from J; bases not matched to a gene: 8. This CDR3 reads CASNPTGSTYEQYF. CDR3 DNA sequence: TGTGCCAGCAACCCGACAGGGTCAACCTACGAGCAGTACTTC.

This clone was seen just once. The genes are TRBV19 and TRBJ1-4, with 7 nucleotides matching TRBD1. CDR1 is LNHDA and CDR2 is SQIVND in the germline V gene (reference sequence). The V and J ends lost 6 bases and 7 bases, in that order; junction bases with no gene match: 11. The CDR3 is 15 residues long. In DNA, the CDR3 is TGTGCCAGTAGAAGGGGACAGATTTGGAGTGAAAAACTGTTTTTT. Translating gives CASRRGQIWSEKLFF.

V and J are TRBV28 and TRBJ1-2, with no clear D. The CDR3 loop spans 14 amino acids. Trimming shortened V by 7 bases and J by 5 bases, and 17 bases separated the two germline ends. CDR1 and CDR2 from the germline V gene are MDHEN and SYDVKM. CDR3: CASTLDLWRYGYTF. CDR3 sequence (DNA): TGTGCCAGCACCCTAGACCTCTGGCGTTATGGCTACACCTTC.

The V call is TRBV5-6, the J call TRBJ2-7, with D perhaps matching TRBD2 (6 bases). V dropped 4 bases and J dropped 5 bases, with 28 bases sitting between them. Germline V gives CDR1 SGHDT, CDR2 YYEEEE. The CDR3 spans 18 residues. In nucleotides, the CDR3 is TGTGCCAGCAGCCTTTATGTCGTGGCGGGAAGGTTCAGGCACGAGCAGTACTTC. Amino acids: CASSLYVVAGRFRHEQYF.

The V and J genes are TRBV2 and TRBJ2-1; D gene unclear. The CDR3 sequence is 13 residues long. V lost 9 bases to trimming and J lost 5 bases, with 14 bases between them. Germline CDR1 is SNHLY and CDR2 is FYNNEI. The CDR3 region is CASTKPSDNEQFF. The CDR3, as DNA: TGTGCCAGTACTAAACCGAGCGACAATGAGCAGTTCTTC.

DNA of the CDR3: TGTGCCTGGAGTGTCCTAGCGGGAGTTCCAGCCGGGGAGCTGTTTTTT. Translating it yields CAWSVLAGVPAGELFF. The chain recombines TRBV30 with TRBJ2-2; 10 nucleotides match TRBD2. The CDR3 extends over 16 amino acids. V shed 0 bases and J 6 bases; nucleotides not matched to a gene: 7. Germline values: CDR1 GTSNPN, CDR2 SVGIG (reference sequence).

The J gene is TRBJ1-2, the V gene TRBV27; 9 bases align to TRBD1. CDR1 is MNHEY, CDR2 SMNVEV, per germline (reference sequence). The ends lost 5 bases at V and 8 bases at J; junction bases unmatched: 3. This CDR3 is built from 12 residues. The DNA of the CDR3 is TGTGCCAGCAGTCGACAGGGGGGGGGCTACACCTTC. Protein: CASSRQGGGYTF.

The chain carries TRBV10-3 and TRBJ2-3; D remains unclear. The V and J ends lost 2 bases and 6 bases respectively, with 3 bases between them. Germline values: CDR1 ENHRY, CDR2 SYGVKD. The CDR3 length is 11 residues. The CDR3 nucleotides read TGTGCCATCAGTGAGCTTGATACGCAGTATTTT. Protein product: CAISELDTQYF.

V is TRBV7-5 and J is TRBJ1-1. TRBV7-5 is a pseudogene. The CDR3 has 12 residues. This chain's CDR3 is CVRSLVHTEAFF. DNA for the CDR3: TGTGTCAGAAGCTTGGTCCACACTGAAGCTTTCTTT.

This chain uses TRBV11-2 with TRBJ2-5; possibly TRBD1 for D (6 bases). Germline V gives CDR1 SGHAT, CDR2 FQNNGV. Trimming stripped 5 bases from V and 5 bases from J, with 21 bases between. The CDR3 consists of 16 residues. The CDR3 sequence: CASSRQVRTQGETQYF. Here the CDR3 DNA reads TGTGCCAGCAGCCGACAGGTTCGAACTCAGGGGGAGACCCAGTACTTC.

This chain joins TRBV11-1 and TRBJ2-3; D gene ambiguous. Trimming shortened V by 1 base and J by 5 bases, and 1 base separated the two germline ends. The CDR3 consists of 11 residues. The germline CDR1 and CDR2 sequences are SGHAT and FQDESV (reference sequence). The DNA for the CDR3 is TGTGCCAGCAGCTTAGGAGATACGCAGTATTTT. This translates into CASSLGDTQYF.

This chain links TRBV5-4 with TRBJ1-2; D call uncertain. In germline, CDR1 is SGHNT, CDR2 YYREEE (reference sequence). The length of the CDR3 is 14 residues. The ends were cut back, 3 bases at V and 3 bases at J, with 12 bases in the middle. For the CDR3, the DNA is TGTGCCAGCAGCTCCGACCCCTTTTACTATGGCTACACCTTC. Its protein product is CASSSDPFYYGYTF.

This chain's CDR3 is CATSDFRGTEAFF. In nucleotides, the CDR3 is TGTGCCACCAGTGATTTCAGGGGCACTGAAGCTTTCTTT. The genes are TRBV24-1 and TRBJ1-1, with a weak D call TRBD1 (6 bases). In germline, CDR1 is KGHDR, CDR2 SFDVKD. Deletions cut 1 base from V and 4 bases from J, with 6 bases between. The CDR3 loop spans 13 amino acids.